This T cell receptor beta chain is drawn from a study of OX40 agonist ivuxolimab in advanced cancers. Study-level information: The study gave patients intravenous ivuxolimab at 0.01 to 10 mg/kg every 2 weeks. Study results and limitations: Expanded clones were, on average, more numerous among CD8+ T cells than CD4+.

Method: immunoSEQ multiplex PCR; TCRdb's copy keeps in-frame clones and lacks some. Among approximately 84,000 clones, 90% to 95% were seen once, and the ten largest hold roughly 2.6%. A remark on this clone: Its target is unknown.

This CDR3 has 15 amino acids. With 1 base removed from V and 1 base from J, the gap between germline ends came to 10 bases. Germline V gene lookup returns CDR1 MNHEY and CDR2 SMNVEV (reference sequence). The sample here was CD4+ or CD8+ T cells sorted from blood, taken in a trial of the OX40 agonist ivuxolimab. The chain recombines TRBV27 with TRBJ2-5; a possible D gene is TRBD2 (7 bases). The receptor was isolated from an adult with an advanced solid tumor such as melanoma, head and neck, liver or kidney cancer. The CDR3 here is CASSLFRGAQETQYF. The DNA for the CDR3 is TGTGCCAGCAGTTTATTTCGGGGGGCCCAAGAGACCCAGTACTTC.